Each of the 29 T cell receptor beta chains below was sequenced from the same sample in a study of T cell changes during pregnancy in multiple sclerosis. Libraries were prepared by immunoSEQ multiplex PCR; TCRdb keeps only in-frame clonotypes and omits some of them. This table holds approximately 99,000 clones, roughly nine tenths found once. The sample in question was peripheral blood, obtained in the second trimester of pregnancy. The origin of the receptors is a female donor in good health, enrolled as a control in a pregnancy study.

J is TRBJ2-1 and V is TRBV7-9, with unresolved D. The CDR3 is 16 amino acids. Germline V gene lookup returns CDR1 SEHNR and CDR2 FQNEAQ (reference sequence). V gave up 2 bases and J gave up 0 bases, with 11 bases separating them. As DNA, the CDR3 is TGTGCCAGCAGCTTAAGAAGCGCTAGCTCCTACAATGAGCAGTTCTTC. As protein: CASSLRSASSYNEQFF.

The chain joins TRBV25-1 to TRBJ2-7; D possibly corresponds to TRBD2 (6 bases). The CDR3 spans 15 residues. The germline gives CDR1 MGHDK, CDR2 SYGVNS. V shed 1 base and J shed 3 bases, with 13 bases lying between them. The CDR3 spells CASSELNSGNYEQYF. The CDR3 DNA sequence: TGTGCCAGCAGTGAATTGAATAGCGGCAACTACGAGCAGTACTTC.

This clone is a singleton in its sample. The J gene is TRBJ2-5, the V gene TRBV7-2; D gene ambiguous. Germline CDR1 reads SGHTA; CDR2 reads FQGNSA. This CDR3 is built from 13 residues. Trimming took 2 bases from V and 5 from J, leaving 9 bases between them. As DNA, the CDR3 is TGTGCCAGCAGCTTATACGTCCGGGAGACCCAGTACTTC. Protein sequence: CASSLYVRETQYF.

The J gene is TRBJ2-5, the V gene TRBV14; TRBD1 is a possible D gene (6 bases). Germline CDR1 is SGHDN and CDR2 is FVKESK. V was pared by 1 base and J by 0 bases, with 15 bases between. The CDR3 is 17 amino acids. CDR3 amino acids: CASSQAYDRLYQETQYF. CDR3 bases: TGTGCCAGCAGCCAAGCCTACGACAGGTTGTACCAAGAGACCCAGTACTTC.

V usage is TRBV7-9 and J usage is TRBJ1-5; the match to TRBD1 covers 9 bases. The CDR3 consists of 14 residues. Germline values: CDR1 SEHNR, CDR2 FQNEAQ (reference sequence). V lost 5 bases, J lost 2 bases, and 1 base stayed unmatched. CDR3 in amino acids: CASSRTGGNQPQHF. As DNA, the CDR3 is TGTGCCAGCAGCCGGACAGGGGGCAATCAGCCCCAGCATTTT.

The chain uses TRBV18 and TRBJ1-3; D uncertain. The germline gives CDR1 KGHSH, CDR2 LQKENI. The CDR3 runs to 16 residues. Trimming cost V 2 bases and J 0 bases, with 11 bases left between them. Here the CDR3 DNA reads TGTGCCAGCTCACCATTAGAACAGAGCTCTGGAAACACCATATATTTT. It specifies CASSPLEQSSGNTIYF.

CDR3 sequence (DNA): TGTGCCAGTAGTATTACTCTGGTCGATCAAGCTAACTATGGCTACACCTTC. This translates into CASSITLVDQANYGYTF. The V call is TRBV19, the J call TRBJ1-2; D ambiguous. Germline V lookup: CDR1 LNHDA, CDR2 SQIVND (reference sequence). The CDR3 spans 17 residues. The V and J ends lost 3 bases and 0 bases respectively, with 17 bases between them.

The sample holds one count of this clone. The chain joins TRBV5-1 to TRBJ2-3, with TRBD2 as a possible D gene (5 bases). Germline V gene lookup returns CDR1 SGHRS and CDR2 YFSETQ. V lost 2 bases and J lost 2, with 9 bases in between. This CDR3 region has 14 residues. CDR3 sequence reads: CASSLEGFTDTQYF. The CDR3 region has the DNA TGCGCCAGCAGCTTAGAGGGTTTCACAGATACGCAGTATTTT.

By share of the sample, this clone is medium-sized. The V gene is TRBV6-1, the J gene TRBJ2-7, with 10 bases identical to TRBD2. Germline V gene sequence: CDR1 MNHNS, CDR2 SASEGT. The CDR3 length is 15 residues. V was pared by 2 bases and J by 2 bases, with 3 bases of the junction left unmatched. CDR3 sequence (DNA): TGTGCCAGCAGTGAATTAGCGGGAGGTGCCTACGAGCAGTACTTC. This gives the protein CASSELAGGAYEQYF.

This clone was seen a few times. V usage is TRBV6-6 and J usage is TRBJ1-6; D is uncertain. Trimming left V 7 bases short and J 10 bases short, with 14 bases between. Looked up from germline, CDR1 is MNHNY and CDR2 is SVGAGI (reference sequence). This CDR3 has 13 amino acids. CDR3 sequence reads: CASTLAAGSPLHF. The CDR3 DNA follows: TGTGCCAGCACCTTAGCGGCGGGGTCACCCCTCCACTTT.

This rearrangement joins TRBV6-1 to TRBJ1-2; 9 bases agree with TRBD1. Germline values: CDR1 MNHNS, CDR2 SASEGT. The CDR3 spans 15 residues. The V and J ends lost 7 bases and 2 bases, in that order; junction bases with no gene match: 8. The DNA of the CDR3 is TGTGCCAGCACCAATGGGGGACAGGGAAACTATGGCTACACCTTC. This gives the protein CASTNGGQGNYGYTF.

This clone was detected once. The chain couples TRBV13 to TRBJ2-5, with D uncertain. This CDR3 spans 13 amino acids. Germline CDR1 is PRHDT and CDR2 is FYEKMQ (reference sequence). Trimming took 5 bases from V and 0 from J, leaving 7 bases between them. For the CDR3, the DNA is TGTGCCAGCAGCCCAACTAACCAAGAGACCCAGTACTTC. Encoded protein: CASSPTNQETQYF.

The chain is built from TRBV6-1 and TRBJ2-3; 13 nucleotides agree with TRBD2. The length of the CDR3 is 15 residues. V lost 6 bases and J lost 5; bases outside the gene matches: 5. The V gene's germline CDR1 is MNHNS and CDR2 SASEGT. The DNA of the CDR3 is TGTGCCAGCAGCCCACTAGCGGGAGGGGGAGATACGCAGTATTTT. Its protein is CASSPLAGGGDTQYF.

This rearrangement joins TRBV5-1 to TRBJ1-1; D not certain. V lost 2 bases, J lost 0 bases, and 8 bases lay in between. From germline, CDR1 is SGHRS and CDR2 YFSETQ. This CDR3 region has 14 residues. CDR3 residues: CASSFTRMNTEAFF. CDR3 DNA: TGCGCCAGCAGCTTTACTAGGATGAACACTGAAGCTTTCTTT.

The V call is TRBV5-1, the J call TRBJ2-7; 9 bases fit TRBD1. Germline loops: CDR1 SGHRS, CDR2 YFSETQ. V shed 4 bases, J shed 6 bases, and the junction held 11 bases outside the gene matches. The CDR3 is 15 residues long. CDR3: CASSPRQGEWGEQYF. The DNA for the CDR3 is TGCGCCAGCAGCCCCAGACAGGGGGAATGGGGCGAGCAGTACTTC.

This chain uses TRBV15 with TRBJ2-2; D gene unclear. The CDR3 sequence is 13 residues long. Between the trimmed V and J ends, which lost 0 bases and 6 bases, there was a span of 5 bases. CDR1 and CDR2 from the germline V gene are LNHNV and YYDKDF (reference sequence). The CDR3 spells CATSRDFAGELFF. In DNA, the CDR3 is TGTGCCACCAGCAGAGATTTCGCCGGGGAGCTGTTTTTT. The complete variable domain, with remaining parts taken from reference TRBV15 and TRBJ2-2, reads DAMVIQNPRYQVTQFGKPVTLSCSQTLNHNVMYWYQQKSSQAPKLLFHYYDKDFNNEADTPDNFQSRRPNTSFCFLDIRSPGLGDTAMYLCATSRDFAGELFFGEGSRLTVL.

The chain combines TRBV5-1 with TRBJ2-1; the D gene is possibly TRBD2 (5 bases). The CDR3 spans 16 residues. Looked up from germline, CDR1 is SGHRS and CDR2 is YFSETQ. The V end lost 3 bases, the J end lost 8 bases, and 21 bases lay between the germline ends. Here the CDR3 reads CASSSLTEAGGDEQFF. CDR3 in DNA: TGCGCCAGCAGCTCATTAACAGAGGCCGGAGGTGATGAGCAGTTCTTC.

V and J are TRBV28 and TRBJ1-2; D remains unclear. The CDR3 is 16 amino acids. Looked up from germline, CDR1 is MDHEN and CDR2 is SYDVKM. Trimming shortened V by 2 bases and J by 8 bases, and 21 bases separated the two germline ends. In DNA form, the CDR3 reads TGTGCCAGCAGTTTAAGTATACTCCGAGCCCTTGAGGGCTACACCTTC. This encodes CASSLSILRALEGYTF.

The J gene is TRBJ2-1, the V gene TRBV5-1; perhaps TRBD2 as D (5 bases). Deletions cut 4 bases from V and 3 bases from J, with 11 bases between. CDR3 length: 14 amino acids. CDR1 is SGHRS, CDR2 YFSETQ, per germline. CDR3 in DNA: TGCGCCAGCAGCCTTACTAGAAACTACAATGAGCAGTTCTTC. This codes for CASSLTRNYNEQFF.

As regards this clone: The junction shows a germline mismatch at one end, possibly a read error. The chain carries TRBV7-7 and TRBJ2-7, with TRBD2 matching over 9 bases. Germline V CDR1 and CDR2: SSHAT, FNYEAQ (reference sequence). The CDR3 consists of 15 residues. The CDR3 DNA sequence: TGTGCTAGCAGCTTAGCGGCTAGCGGGATGTACGAGCAGTACTTC. Its translation is CASSLAASGMYEQYF.

This chain joins TRBV9 and TRBJ2-1, with a possible D match to TRBD2 (7 bases). V gave up 0 bases and J gave up 2 bases, with 9 bases separating them. CDR1 SGDLS and CDR2 YYNGEE come from the germline V gene. There are 15 residues in the CDR3. The CDR3 DNA is TGTGCCAGCAGCGTAGCCGGGGGGCCCTACAATGAGCAGTTCTTC. Protein: CASSVAGGPYNEQFF.

This chain uses TRBV18 with TRBJ2-7, with TRBD1 as a possible D gene (6 bases). CDR1 is KGHSH and CDR2 is LQKENI in the germline V gene. The CDR3 has 15 residues. V was pared by 3 bases and J by 2 bases, with 14 bases between. The CDR3 DNA is TGTGCCAGCTCACCTGAGGACAGCCAACCCTACGAGCAGTACTTC. Its translation: CASSPEDSQPYEQYF.

The rearrangement joins TRBV7-9 to TRBJ1-1; a weak D match, TRBD1 (5 bases). Germline loops: CDR1 SEHNR, CDR2 FQNEAQ (reference sequence). V was clipped by 6 bases and J by 6 bases, with 20 bases between them. The CDR3 is 15 amino acids. The CDR3 DNA reads as TGTGCCAGCAGTCCTCTGACCGGGACTATCGCTGAAGCTTTCTTT. Its translation is CASSPLTGTIAEAFF.

The chain has TRBV27 and TRBJ1-1; weak D call: TRBD1 (6 bases). This CDR3 is built from 14 residues. Germline lookup yields CDR1 MNHEY and CDR2 SMNVEV (reference sequence). V lost 5 bases to trimming and J lost 1 base, with 11 bases between them. The CDR3 DNA sequence: TGTGCCAGCAGTACCCTGGGGGCGAACACTGAAGCTTTCTTT. Translated, it gives CASSTLGANTEAFF.

V is TRBV5-1 and J is TRBJ2-7; TRBD1 matches 9 bases. This CDR3 has 19 residues. CDR1 is SGHRS, CDR2 YFSETQ, per germline. V lost 0 bases, J lost 3 bases, and 16 bases stayed unmatched. The CDR3 DNA sequence: TGCGCCAGCAGCTTGGGGCCGGGACAGGGCTTAGCGTCTGGCTACGAGCAGTACTTC. It translates to CASSLGPGQGLASGYEQYF.

This rearrangement joins TRBV5-1 to TRBJ2-3, with 8 bases fitting TRBD2. CDR3 size: 18 residues. Germline lookup yields CDR1 SGHRS and CDR2 YFSETQ. The trim removed 0 bases at V and 1 base at J, leaving 10 bases unmatched. The CDR3 bases are TGCGCCAGCAGCTTGGCCATCTTAGGCGGGGGGCGCACAGATACGCAGTATTTT. Protein: CASSLAILGGGRTDTQYF.

The chain is built from TRBV27 and TRBJ2-7, with 14 bases that match TRBD2. After removal of 5 bases from V and 5 bases from J, the junction contained 17 bases not matched to a gene. Per germline, CDR1 MNHEY and CDR2 SMNVEV (reference sequence). This CDR3 spans 19 amino acids. This CDR3 is CASSPSWTSGRNFGHEQYF. The CDR3, as DNA: TGTGCCAGCAGTCCCTCCTGGACTAGCGGGAGGAATTTTGGGCACGAGCAGTACTTC.

V and J are TRBV2 and TRBJ1-5, with 8 bases that match TRBD1. J lost 0 bases, V lost 8 bases, and 9 bases had no gene match. The germline CDR1 and CDR2 sequences are SNHLY and FYNNEI. The CDR3 extends over 16 amino acids. The CDR3 nucleotides read TGTGCCAGCGCCCGCGGGACAGGTAATAGCAATCAGCCCCAGCATTTT. Its translation is CASARGTGNSNQPQHF.

This clone occurred once. This chain joins TRBV7-2 and TRBJ1-4; D is uncertain. The CDR3 length is 15 residues. The germline gives CDR1 SGHTA, CDR2 FQGNSA. V was pared by 0 bases and J by 0 bases, with 5 bases between. Here the CDR3 reads CASSLARATNEKLFF. The CDR3 DNA follows: TGTGCCAGCAGCTTAGCGCGCGCAACTAATGAAAAACTGTTTTTT.